The T cell receptor beta chain described here comes from a study of CD8 T cells in Susac syndrome. The CDR3 is made up of 15 amino acids. Per the germline V gene, CDR1 is MNHEY and CDR2 is SMNVEV (reference sequence). V shed 5 bases and J 7 bases; nucleotides not matched to a gene: 13. FACS was used to enrich TEMRA cells, whereas the CD8+ and CD4+ T cells were obtained by negative isolation. When the RNA was reverse transcribed, random hexamers were used with an input of roughly 0.5 to 1 ug. TCRdb independently ran MiXCR on the immunoSEQ multiplex PCR reads; one entry per CDR3 protein. The sample lists some 22,000 distinct CDR3 sequences; approximately 93% were seen once.

The rearrangement joins TRBV27 to TRBJ1-2, with TRBD1 matching over 7 bases. The clonotype was recovered from a human donor in good health. The sample was CD8+ T cells from PBMCs. In DNA form, the CDR3 reads TGTGCCAGCAGTCCCCCTCAAAACAGGGGAATTGGCTACACCTTC. It is translated as CASSPPQNRGIGYTF.